This T cell receptor beta chain was found in a study of glioma-infiltrating T cells. The iRepertoire nested amplicon-rescue multiplex PCR amplified TCR alpha and beta CDR3s from RNA. TCRdb re-derived calls from the multiplex PCR reads in MiXCR, one entry per CDR3 protein. The sample holds under 200,000 distinct CDR3 sequences, about 47% seen once. Per germline, CDR1 MDHEN and CDR2 SYDVKM. CDR3 length: 17 residues. V was clipped by 6 bases and J by 4 bases, with 22 bases between them. This receptor was taken from a human donor with low-grade glioma or glioblastoma, undergoing nonglioma brain surgery, or in good health (not recorded which). The sequencing input was glioma tissue, nonneoplastic brain tissue, or PBMCs (not recorded which). The J gene is TRBJ1-3, the V gene TRBV28, with a tentative D call TRBD1 (6 bases). CDR3 amino acids: CASSPRGAGENGNTIYF. The CDR3 nucleotides read TGTGCCAGCAGCCCCCGCGGGGCAGGGGAGAACGGAAACACCATATATTTT. Full variable domain (missing parts from reference TRBV28 and TRBJ1-3): DVKVTQSSRYLVKRTGEKVFLECVQDMDHENMFWYRQDPGLGLRLIYFSYDVKMKEKGDIPEGYSVSREKKERFSLILESASTNQTSMYLCASSPRGAGENGNTIYFGEGSWLTVV.